This TCR beta chain was identified during a study of cytomegalovirus exposure and HLA in healthy donors. The CDR3 is 16 residues long. J lost 4 bases, V lost 0 bases, and 5 bases had no gene match. Germline CDR1 reads SGHRS; CDR2 reads YFSETQ. The PCR made use of 60 Vbeta and 13 Jbeta primers. Per the authors' pipeline: There were tens of millions of unique TCR beta chains by a later count, and 10 million to 12 million of them were shared. Assay used: immunoSEQ multiplex PCR; TCRdb lists only in-frame clones, some missing. V, J and clone size were drawn from that table, and D and trimming were deduced from the DNA. The repertoire holds about 150,000 clones, with 65% to 75% as singletons. To note about this clone: Its antigen remains unknown.

Overall study findings and caveats: A later analysis showed HLA-associated TCR beta chains outstripping equally common others in clonal expansion. Analyses of presence and absence presupposed an approximately uniform sequencing depth across donors.

Everyone who donated was a healthy bone marrow donor. The chain employs TRBV5-1 and TRBJ2-3; 10 nucleotides agree with TRBD2. Material for sequencing was PBMCs. The receptor comes from a man aged 55 to 70 in good health and CMV-seronegative. Here the CDR3 DNA reads TGCGCCAGCAGCTTGGGAGCGGGAGGGCCCTCAGATACGCAGTATTTT. Its translation: CASSLGAGGPSDTQYF.